This T cell receptor (beta chain) was captured by sequencing in a study of blood T cell repertoires in COVID-19. Clones were read by immunoSEQ multiplex PCR, and TCRdb kept only the in-frame ones, dropping some. This sample yields tens of thousands of clones, of which 70% to 90% are seen a single time; 12% belongs to the top ten. The CDR3 is 15 amino acids. Germline V gene sequence: CDR1 MGHRA, CDR2 YSYEKL. The ends lost 4 bases at V and 3 bases at J; junction bases unmatched: 9. Sequencing was performed on peripheral blood. The receptor comes from a man in his sixties or seventies with active or convalescent COVID-19. The J gene is TRBJ2-7, the V gene TRBV4-1; 7 bases map to TRBD2. The CDR3 reads CASSLMTSPDYEQYF. DNA of the CDR3: TGCGCCAGCAGCCTAATGACTAGCCCAGACTACGAGCAGTACTTC.